A single sample gave rise to the 8 T cell receptor beta chains below, sequenced in a study of T cell changes during pregnancy in multiple sclerosis. Clones were read by immunoSEQ multiplex PCR, and TCRdb kept only the in-frame ones, dropping some. In the table there are 65,000 to 95,000 clones, approximately 90% of which are singletons. Material: peripheral blood, obtained before pregnancy. These receptors were collected from a female donor with multiple sclerosis, enrolled in a pregnancy study.

The DNA for the CDR3 is TGTGCCAGTAGTATCGGGTCTCTAGCGGGGGGAACAGCAGGGGCCAACGTCCTGACTTTC. Protein sequence: CASSIGSLAGGTAGANVLTF. This chain links TRBV19 with TRBJ2-6, with 11 bases identical to TRBD2. Germline V CDR1 and CDR2: LNHDA, SQIVND (reference sequence). The CDR3 loop spans 20 amino acids. With 3 bases clipped from V and 4 bases from J, the junction kept 14 bases outside the gene matches.

This rearrangement joins TRBV30 to TRBJ2-1; D possibly corresponds to TRBD2 (7 bases). Looked up from germline, CDR1 is GTSNPN and CDR2 is SVGIG (reference sequence). The CDR3 consists of 15 residues. Trimming removed 2 bases from V and 4 bases from J, with 15 bases in between. The CDR3 loop is CAWSRGSGVYNEQFF. The DNA for the CDR3 is TGTGCCTGGAGTAGGGGGAGCGGGGTGTACAATGAGCAGTTCTTC. The variable domain in full, completed from reference TRBV30 and TRBJ2-1, reads SQTIHQWPATLVQPVGSPLSLECTVEGTSNPNLYWYRQAAGRGLQLLFYSVGIGQISSEVPQNLSASRPQDRQFILSSKKLLLSDSGFYLCAWSRGSGVYNEQFFGPGTRLTVL.

The chain employs TRBV5-6 and TRBJ1-2, with D perhaps matching TRBD1 (5 bases). V lost 3 bases to trimming and J lost 4 bases, with 13 bases between them. Germline V gene data show CDR1 as SGHDT and CDR2 as YYEEEE. CDR3 length equals 14 residues. The CDR3 coding sequence is TGTGCCAGCAGCTGGGCACGTGGGGCCTATGGCTACACCTTC. Its translation: CASSWARGAYGYTF.

The chain joins TRBV6-6 to TRBJ2-3; a weak D match, TRBD2 (5 bases). The CDR3 consists of 13 residues. The germline gives CDR1 MNHNY, CDR2 SVGAGI (reference sequence). Deletions cut 6 bases from V and 0 bases from J, with 7 bases between. The CDR3 loop is CASRRGSTDTQYF. In DNA form, the CDR3 reads TGTGCCAGCAGGAGAGGGAGCACAGATACGCAGTATTTT.

The DNA for the CDR3 is TGTGCCAGCAGCAGGGGGCTTGGAGACACTGAAGCTTTCTTT. Protein sequence: CASSRGLGDTEAFF. The chain employs TRBV11-3 and TRBJ1-1, with 7 bases matching TRBD1. Trimming at V came to 5 bases and at J to 3 bases, leaving 6 bases not matched to a gene. Looked up from germline, CDR1 is SGHNT and CDR2 is YENEEA. The CDR3 is 14 residues long.

The rearrangement uses TRBV10-3 and TRBJ1-6, with 8 nucleotides matching TRBD1. The germline gives CDR1 ENHRY, CDR2 SYGVKD. Trimming removed 5 bases from V and 8 bases from J; junction bases left unmatched: 8. CDR3 length equals 15 residues. CDR3 nucleotides: TGTGCCATCAGTTATGACAGGGGCGAATATTCACCCCTCCACTTT. This gives the protein CAISYDRGEYSPLHF.

The chain couples TRBV6-5 to TRBJ1-2; D call uncertain. Per germline, CDR1 MNHEY and CDR2 SVGAGI. V was cut by 0 bases and J by 13 bases, with 15 bases left in between. The CDR3 has 13 amino acids. CDR3 sequence (DNA): TGTGCCAGCAGTTACTCCGAGGGAGTTATCTCCACCTTC. This codes for CASSYSEGVISTF.

The V gene is TRBV28, the J gene TRBJ1-5; D perhaps matches TRBD1 (5 bases). The CDR3 covers 14 residues. V was cut by 6 bases and J by 5 bases, with 14 bases left in between. The germline gives CDR1 MDHEN, CDR2 SYDVKM. The CDR3: CASSQSGGDQPQHF. In DNA form, the CDR3 reads TGTGCCAGCAGCCAATCCGGAGGGGATCAGCCCCAGCATTTT. Together with reference TRBV28 and TRBJ1-5, the CDR3 gives the full variable domain: DVKVTQSSRYLVKRTGEKVFLECVQDMDHENMFWYRQDPGLGLRLIYFSYDVKMKEKGDIPEGYSVSREKKERFSLILESASTNQTSMYLCASSQSGGDQPQHFGDGTRLSIL.